Reported below is one T cell receptor beta chain. This sample stems from a study of shared clonotypes between healthy human individuals. Turning to the study itself: A couple of female and a few male donors aged 18 to 49 were enrolled.

CDR1 is SGHRS, CDR2 YFSETQ, per germline. The CDR3 runs to 16 residues. The junction had 8 bases not matched to a gene; V was cut back by 4 bases and J by 4 bases. Every donor, a Caucasian adult, lived in Nashville, Tennessee. Replicate PCRs from sorted subsets contained around 190 ng DNA, which is around 30,000 T cell genomes. As originally analysed: Junction-only immunoSEQ sequences carried no quality scores, so filtering differed. Here immunoSEQ multiplex PCR was the method, and the copy in TCRdb shows in-frame clones only, minus some. The DNA was the basis for D and trimming; V, J and clone size are from that table. The sample has roughly 1 million clones, 70% to 80% seen once.

The sample taken for sequencing was memory CD4+ T cells sorted from blood. Regarding subset: CD45RA-negative fraction. The receptor comes from a man aged 18-30 years in good health. The chain links TRBV5-1 to TRBJ1-4; the match to TRBD1 covers 9 bases. The CDR3 nucleotides read TGCGCCAGCAGCGTGGGGACAGGGTCAAATAATGAAAAACTGTTTTTT. Amino acids: CASSVGTGSNNEKLFF.